Below, 8 T cell receptor beta chains from the same sample are listed, as sequenced in a study of blood T cell repertoires in COVID-19. Assay used: immunoSEQ multiplex PCR; TCRdb lists only in-frame clones, some missing. The repertoire holds about 210,000 clones, with around four fifths as singletons. The sequencing input was peripheral blood. These receptors came from a man aged 55 to 70 with COVID-19, enrolled during active disease.

The rearrangement joins TRBV7-6 to TRBJ2-3; TRBD1 matches 7 bases. The J segment lost 6 bases and the V segment lost 1 base, leaving 4 bases of the junction unmatched. Germline V CDR1 and CDR2: SGHVS, FNYEAQ. CDR3 length: 14 residues. For the CDR3, the DNA is TGTGCCAGCAGCTTAGTAGGGGGCGTGGATACGCAGTATTTT. This codes for CASSLVGGVDTQYF. The complete variable domain, with remaining parts taken from reference TRBV7-6 and TRBJ2-3, reads GAGVSQSPRYKVTKRGQDVALRCDPISGHVSLYWYRQALGQGPEFLTYFNYEAQQDKSGLPNDRFSAERPEGSISTLTIQRTEQRDSAMYRCASSLVGGVDTQYFGPGTRLTVL.

V is TRBV7-2 and J is TRBJ2-1; 7 nucleotides agree with TRBD2. The germline CDR1 and CDR2 sequences are SGHTA and FQGNSA. V gave up 1 base and J gave up 10 bases; unmatched junction bases: 1. The CDR3 is 12 residues long. The CDR3 DNA sequence: TGTGCCAGCAGCTTAGAAGCGGGAGAGCAGTTCTTC. Its translation is CASSLEAGEQFF.

The chain employs TRBV9 and TRBJ1-3; D gene ambiguous. Germline CDR1 and CDR2: SGDLS and YYNGEE. The V end was cut by 0 bases, the J end by 0 bases, with 16 bases between. The CDR3 has 18 amino acids. CDR3 sequence: CASSVGPRTDFSGNTIYF. CDR3 DNA sequence: TGTGCCAGCAGCGTAGGCCCTCGGACGGACTTCTCTGGAAACACCATATATTTT. Using reference TRBV9 and TRBJ1-3 for the parts outside the CDR3, the full variable domain is DSGVTQTPKHLITATGQRVTLRCSPRSGDLSVYWYQQSLDQGLQFLIQYYNGEERAKGNILERFSAQQFPDLHSELNLSSLELGDSALYFCASSVGPRTDFSGNTIYFGEGSWLTVV.

CDR3 bases: TGTGCCAGCAATGGGCTAACCTCCTACAATGAGCAGTTCTTC. This gives the protein CASNGLTSYNEQFF. The chain combines TRBV28 with TRBJ2-1; D is unclear. The CDR3 has 14 residues. Per the germline V gene, CDR1 is MDHEN and CDR2 is SYDVKM. Trimming removed 7 bases from V and 0 bases from J, with 10 bases in between.

The genes are TRBV19 and TRBJ1-4; D unresolved. Germline CDR1 reads LNHDA; CDR2 reads SQIVND (reference sequence). The CDR3 spans 14 residues. V lost 7 bases and J lost 0, with 9 bases in between. CDR3 nucleotides: TGTGCCAGTACAGACAAAACAACTAATGAAAAACTGTTTTTT. This gives the protein CASTDKTTNEKLFF.

The rearrangement links TRBV30 to TRBJ1-4; no definite D call. This CDR3 contains 15 residues. CDR1 is GTSNPN and CDR2 is SVGIG in the germline V gene (reference sequence). Trimming removed 0 bases at V and 0 bases at J, with 8 bases between. The CDR3 region has the DNA TGTGCCTGGAGTGTCAGGAAGTCAACTAATGAAAAACTGTTTTTT. Protein product: CAWSVRKSTNEKLFF. The entire variable domain, with the rest obtained from reference TRBV30 and TRBJ1-4, is as follows: SQTIHQWPATLVQPVGSPLSLECTVEGTSNPNLYWYRQAAGRGLQLLFYSVGIGQISSEVPQNLSASRPQDRQFILSSKKLLLSDSGFYLCAWSVRKSTNEKLFFGSGTQLSVL.

The chain has TRBV28 and TRBJ2-7, with 11 bases fitting TRBD2. The CDR3 sequence is 15 residues long. With V trimmed by 6 bases and J by 4 bases, 8 bases remained unmatched. Germline V lookup: CDR1 MDHEN, CDR2 SYDVKM. CDR3 in DNA: TGTGCCAGCAGCCGAAAACTAGCGGGAGTATACGAGCAGTACTTC. Protein sequence: CASSRKLAGVYEQYF.

The chain carries TRBV30 and TRBJ2-6, with D perhaps TRBD2 (5 bases). The CDR3 is 15 amino acids. Trimming took off 0 bases at V and 4 bases at J, with 10 bases between the two ends. Germline assignment: CDR1 GTSNPN and CDR2 SVGIG (reference sequence). CDR3 DNA: TGTGCCTGGAGTGTCGGGGTGACGGGGGCCAACGTCCTGACTTTC. It is translated as CAWSVGVTGANVLTF.